These 4 T cell receptor beta chains originate from one sample sequenced in a study of CD8 T cells in ankylosing spondylitis (dated by TCRdb to between 2016 and 2019). Results the study describes overall, beyond this receptor: Blood from ankylosing spondylitis patients appeared to be characterized by a TCR beta motif composed of eight highly homologous amino acid variants.

Library preparation employed 5' RACE. The instrument given in TCRdb is Illumina HiSeq 2500. TCRdb itself trimmed the public reads at Q25 with fastp, ran MiXCR and retained productive beta chains. Under each unique CDR3 protein, matching rows form one entry showing the most common genes and DNA. Across this sample there are about 800,000 distinct CDR3 sequences, with about 12% seen only once. Approximately 0.51% of the sample goes to the ten largest clones. Antigens for these TCRs are unknown. The specimen was blood, either unsorted or a sorted T cell fraction (not recorded which). The receptors were gathered from a male donor with ankylosing spondylitis.

This clonotype was picked up many times. J is TRBJ1-2 and V is TRBV29-1; D not resolved. With 4 bases removed from V and 11 bases from J, the gap between germline ends came to 14 bases. Germline V gene sequence: CDR1 SQVTM, CDR2 ANQGSEA. This CDR3 is 11 amino acids long. CDR3 in DNA: TGCAGCGTTGCCCCCCTGAGCGTGTACACCTTC. Its protein is CSVAPLSVYTF.

Ten or more counts support this clonotype. The chain joins TRBV29-1 to TRBJ2-2; D is ambiguous. The V end lost 6 bases, the J end lost 3 bases, and 11 bases lay between the germline ends. The CDR3 consists of 13 residues. CDR1 and CDR2 from the germline V gene are SQVTM and ANQGSEA. In DNA, the CDR3 is TGCAGCGTCCGTGGGCTATACACCGGGGAGCTGTTTTTT. Its protein product is CSVRGLYTGELFF.

This clonotype turned up a few times. The chain is built from TRBV11-2 and TRBJ1-5, with TRBD1 matching over 7 bases. This CDR3 contains 15 residues. The V gene's germline CDR1 is SGHAT and CDR2 FQNNGV. The ends lost 5 bases at V and 4 bases at J; junction bases unmatched: 8. The CDR3 here is CASSLGGVRNQPQHF. DNA of the CDR3: TGTGCCAGCAGCCTAGGGGGCGTTCGGAATCAGCCCCAGCATTTT.

The CDR3 sequence: CSAREFRDYEQYF. The CDR3 DNA follows: TGCAGTGCTAGAGAGTTCAGGGACTACGAGCAGTACTTC. V and J are TRBV20-1 and TRBJ2-7; D possibly corresponds to TRBD1 (5 bases). CDR1 is DFQATT and CDR2 is SNEGSKA in the germline V gene (reference sequence). This CDR3 is built from 13 residues. Trimming took off 0 bases at V and 3 bases at J, with 9 bases between the two ends.